Presented here are 19 T cell receptor beta chains from one specimen sequenced in a study of tumor-infiltrating lymphocytes in primary liver carcinoma. Total RNA (about 500 ng) served as template for TCR beta cDNA synthesis primed by a constant-region primer. Employing slightly modified ARM-PCR, three nested multiplex PCR rounds were run, and these gave rise to the TCR beta libraries. Investigators reported that the first two PCR rounds, at 9 to 11 cycles each, used TRBV1-TRBV30 forward primers with a C-beta reverse primer. TCRdb re-analysed the multiplex PCR reads in MiXCR, keeping a single row per CDR3 protein. The table shows about 320,000 distinct CDR3 sequences, with 65% occurring only once. Both blood RNA, taken from unsorted whole blood, and germline DNA were extracted. The sequencing input was peripheral blood. The source is a middle-aged man with primary liver carcinoma and hepatitis B virus infection.

Turning to this clonotype: The junction and the germline gene differ at one end; a read error may be behind it. The chain combines TRBV11-2 with TRBJ2-2, with D perhaps matching TRBD1 (6 bases). CDR1 is SGHAT and CDR2 is FQNNGV in the germline V gene. This CDR3 is 16 amino acids long. The CDR3 region has the DNA TGTGTCAGCAGCTTATTTGGGGCAGGGGTCACCGGGGAGCTGTTTTTT. Encoded protein: CVSSLFGAGVTGELFF.

The sample holds a few counts of this clonotype. The CDR3 DNA follows: TGTGCCATCAAATCGACTAGCGGGAACACCGGGGAGCTGTTTTTT. Translating it yields CAIKSTSGNTGELFF. The chain recombines TRBV10-3 with TRBJ2-2; 9 bases are a match to TRBD2. There are 15 residues in the CDR3. V trimming: 7 bases; J trimming: 1 base; junction bases outside the gene matches: 4. Germline CDR1 reads ENHRY; CDR2 reads SYGVKD.

The chain has TRBV4-2 and TRBJ2-5; 11 nucleotides match TRBD2. Looked up from germline, CDR1 is LGHNA and CDR2 is YNFKEQ. The trim removed 0 bases at V and 5 bases at J, leaving 8 bases unmatched. This CDR3 spans 17 amino acids. This chain's CDR3 is CASSQEEVAGGKETQYF. CDR3 nucleotides: TGTGCCAGCAGCCAAGAGGAAGTAGCGGGAGGGAAGGAGACCCAGTACTTC.

This clonotype was seen a single time. Since a much larger clone is just one base distant, this may be a read error. The chain is built from TRBV6-1 and TRBJ1-6; maybe TRBD1 (5 bases). Germline V gene data show CDR1 as MNHNS and CDR2 as SASEGT. The CDR3 has 17 amino acids. Trimming removed 5 bases from V and 5 bases from J, with 19 bases in between. CDR3 sequence (DNA): TGTGCCAGCAGTCTGTCATGGGGCCTGATCAATAATTCACCCCTCCACTTT. Its translation: CASSLSWGLINNSPLHF.

Concerning this clonotype itself: A read error may explain this, as a much larger clone is one base away. The genes are TRBV29-1 and TRBJ2-1; TRBD2 agrees at 8 bases. Germline CDR1 SQVTM, CDR2 ANQGSEA. V dropped 2 bases and J dropped 6; count of bases not matched to a gene: 9. This CDR3 comprises 15 residues. DNA for the CDR3: TGCAGCGTTGAACCTCCGCGGGGGGTCCGCAATGAGCAGTTCTTC. This codes for CSVEPPRGVRNEQFF.

This clonotype was detected only a few times. The CDR3 here is CASSPPDRLYKLFF. The DNA for the CDR3 is TGTGCCAGCTCCCCCCCGGACAGGCTTTACAAACTGTTTTTT. This sequence joins TRBV12-3 or TRBV12-4 and TRBJ1-4; 7 bases fit TRBD1. CDR3 size: 14 residues. The ends lost 8 bases at V and 11 bases at J; junction bases unmatched: 14.

As for this clonotype: Germline and junction disagree at one end, which may indicate a read error. The rearrangement uses TRBV6-5 and TRBJ2-6; TRBD1 might be the D (6 bases). Germline CDR1 reads MNHEY; CDR2 reads SVGAGI. CDR3 size: 16 residues. This CDR3 reads CASTDLDSSGVNVLNF. The CDR3 bases are TGTGCCAGCACGGACCTGGACAGCTCTGGGGTCAACGTCCTGAATTTC.

Points on this clonotype: The CDR3 ends on some other residue instead of the conserved phenylalanine or tryptophan, so this is likely a read error. The genes are TRBV30 and TRBJ2-5, with TRBD2 matching over 11 bases. The CDR3 runs to 15 residues. Germline V gene sequence: CDR1 GTSNPN, CDR2 SVGIG (reference sequence). CDR3 in DNA: TGCGCCTGCAGTGGGACTAGCGGCTACCAAGAGACCCAGTACTCC. It codes for CACSGTSGYQETQYS.

The gene calls are TRBV29-1 and TRBJ2-7; 10 bases are a match to TRBD2. J lost 5 bases, V lost 8 bases, and 12 bases had no gene match. The CDR3 is 14 amino acids. CDR1 is SQVTM, CDR2 ANQGSEA, per germline. This chain's CDR3 is CSSTVGTSVHEQYF. The DNA of the CDR3 is TGCAGCTCCACCGTTGGGACTAGCGTCCACGAGCAGTACTTC.

This clonotype was detected once. At one boundary the junction diverges from the germline segment, which might be a read error. CDR3 sequence reads: CACSLGVHTAELFF. CDR3 sequence (DNA): TGTGCCTGCAGCTTAGGGGTCCACACCGCGGAGCTGTTTTTT. V is TRBV11-2 and J is TRBJ2-2; TRBD1 is a possible D gene (5 bases). The CDR3 consists of 14 residues. Germline CDR1 and CDR2: SGHAT and FQNNGV.

In its sample, this clonotype was seen many times. The rearrangement uses TRBV4-1 and TRBJ2-1; TRBD2 aligns across 8 bases. V gave up 0 bases and J gave up 9 bases; unmatched junction bases: 7. CDR1 is MGHRA, CDR2 YSYEKL, per germline. CDR3 length: 15 residues. The CDR3 spells CASSQDLRGGSEQFF. The DNA of the CDR3 is TGCGCCAGCAGCCAAGACCTTCGGGGGGGCAGTGAGCAGTTCTTC.

This clonotype was found a few times. The J gene is TRBJ2-1, the V gene TRBV5-1, with 10 bases lining up with TRBD1. From germline, CDR1 is SGHRS and CDR2 YFSETQ. The CDR3 spans 20 residues. J was trimmed by 0 bases and V by 4 bases; bases with no gene match: 16. The CDR3 loop reads CASSLIWDRGLQNSYNEQFF. The CDR3 coding sequence is TGCGCCAGCAGCCTTATCTGGGACAGGGGTCTTCAAAACTCCTACAATGAGCAGTTCTTC. Based on the CDR3 plus reference TRBV5-1 and TRBJ2-1, the full variable domain is KAGVTQTPRYLIKTRGQQVTLSCSPISGHRSVSWYQQTPGQGLQFLFEYFSETQRNKGNFPGRFSGRQFSNSRSEMNVSTLELGDSALYLCASSLIWDRGLQNSYNEQFFGPGTRLTVL.

Worth noting for this clonotype: With a much larger clone just one base away, this may be a read error. V gene TRBV4-1 combines with J gene TRBJ2-3; possible D gene TRBD1, 5 bases. The germline V gene encodes CDR1 MGHRA and CDR2 YSYEKL. V was pared by 7 bases and J by 4 bases, with 18 bases between. The CDR3 is made up of 15 amino acids. CDR3: CASKQTGLSPDTQYF. CDR3 in DNA: TGCGCCAGCAAACAAACAGGCTTATCCCCAGATACGCAGTATTTT.

Of note for this clonotype: The CDR3 does not close with the conserved phenylalanine or tryptophan, likely indicating a read error. The chain has TRBV6-1 and TRBJ1-4; D is possibly TRBD1 (5 bases). V dropped 5 bases and J dropped 8 bases, with 12 bases sitting between them. The germline CDR1 and CDR2 sequences are MNHNS and SASEGT. The CDR3 runs 13 residues. The CDR3 bases are TGTGCCAGCAGTCCAGGGCCCCGAGAAAAACTGTTTTAT. Protein: CASSPGPREKLFY.

V gene TRBV4-1 combines with J gene TRBJ2-3; D is possibly TRBD1 or TRBD2 (5 bases each). Between the trimmed V and J ends, which lost 10 bases and 4 bases, there was a span of 18 bases. The CDR3 spans 14 residues. Germline V gene data show CDR1 as MGHRA and CDR2 as YSYEKL. The CDR3 DNA sequence: TGCGCCACCGCCGGGACGGAAATCGCAGATACGCAGTATTTT. As protein: CATAGTEIADTQYF.

In this sample, this clonotype turned up many times. The CDR3 bases are TGTGCCAGCAGCCGAACCCCCGGGACAGGGGGGGATACGCAGTATTTT. It codes for CASSRTPGTGGDTQYF. The chain uses TRBV6-6 and TRBJ2-3; TRBD1 agrees at 11 bases. Germline V gene lookup returns CDR1 MNHNY and CDR2 SVGAGI (reference sequence). This CDR3 spans 16 amino acids. V was pared by 6 bases and J by 6 bases, with 11 bases of the junction left unmatched.

A note on this clonotype: At one end the junction does not follow the germline gene, possibly because of a read error. The gene calls are TRBV4-3 and TRBJ1-2; D gene unclear. The CDR3 covers 14 residues. Germline assignment: CDR1 LGHNA and CDR2 YSLEER. The CDR3 region is CASSQDLGSYGHTF. The CDR3 bases are TGCGCCAGCAGCCAAGATTTGGGCAGCTATGGCCACACCTTC.

Concerning this clonotype itself: A much larger clone differs from this one at a single base, so this may be a read error. V usage is TRBV6-1 and J usage is TRBJ1-5, with D perhaps matching TRBD1 (6 bases). The length of the CDR3 is 12 residues. CDR1 and CDR2 from the germline V gene are MNHNS and SASEGT. CDR3 DNA: TGTGCCAGCAAGGGTCTCGGACAGCCCAAGCATTTT. This encodes CASKGLGQPKHF.

This clonotype was seen only a few times. The rearrangement uses TRBV5-1 and TRBJ2-4, with a tentative D call TRBD2 (7 bases). This CDR3 is 13 amino acids long. Trimming shortened V by 2 bases and J by 5 bases, and 8 bases separated the two germline ends. The germline gives CDR1 SGHRS, CDR2 YFSETQ. CDR3 region: CASSLGGENIQYF. The CDR3 DNA reads TGCGCCAGCAGCTTAGGGGGGGAAAACATTCAGTACTTC.